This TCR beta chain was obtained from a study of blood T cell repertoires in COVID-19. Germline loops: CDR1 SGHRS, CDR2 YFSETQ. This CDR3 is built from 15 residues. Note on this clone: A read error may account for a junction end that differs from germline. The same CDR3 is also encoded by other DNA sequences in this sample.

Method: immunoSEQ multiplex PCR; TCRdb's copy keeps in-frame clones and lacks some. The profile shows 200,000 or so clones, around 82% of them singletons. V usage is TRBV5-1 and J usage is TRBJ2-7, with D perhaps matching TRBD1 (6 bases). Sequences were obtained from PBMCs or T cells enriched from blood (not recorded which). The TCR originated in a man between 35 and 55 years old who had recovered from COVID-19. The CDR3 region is CASSPSRTDSYEQYF. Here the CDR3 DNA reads TGCGCCAGCAGCCCCTCCAGGACAGATTCCTACGAGCAATACTTC.